This T cell receptor (beta chain) came from a study of blood T cell repertoires in COVID-19. Looking at the study overall: PBMCs, B-cell-depleted T cells, or T cells were the source of the cDNA or gDNA that made up the material.

Profiled with immunoSEQ multiplex PCR; TCRdb holds only in-frame clones, not every one. Counted here are fewer than 300,000 clones, around 90% occurring once; the ten biggest clones make up approximately 6%. The sample consisted of peripheral blood. The clonotype was recovered from a woman in her forties or fifties with COVID-19, enrolled during active disease.

The CDR3 region is CASSQSQGASYNEQFF. The CDR3 region has the DNA TGTGCCAGCAGCCAATCCCAGGGGGCATCCTACAATGAGCAGTTCTTC. This rearrangement joins TRBV3-1 (or the pseudogene TRBV3-2) to TRBJ2-1, with 8 bases that match TRBD1. The CDR3 length is 16 residues. Germline V gene sequence: CDR1 LGHDT, CDR2 YNNKEL (reference sequence). V lost 2 bases and J lost 1; bases outside the gene matches: 4.